Listed below are T cell receptor beta chains from one sample, sequenced in a study of cytomegalovirus exposure and HLA in healthy donors. Clones were read by immunoSEQ multiplex PCR, and TCRdb kept only the in-frame ones, dropping some. The repertoire table contains some 76,000 clones. Sequences were obtained from PBMCs. These TCRs come from a female donor in good health and CMV-seropositive. The CDR3 runs from the conserved cysteine through the conserved F or W. Each record gives: D gene, V gene, J gene, CDR3 protein, CDR3 DNA. The D gene is left open where the match is weak.

>TRBD1|TRBV15|TRBJ2-3
CATSRARDSGTDTQYF
TGTGCCACCAGCAGGGCCAGGGACAGCGGCACAGATACGCAGTATTTT
>TRBD1|TRBV29-1|TRBJ2-5
CSVEPGQGEKGFAQETQYF
TGCAGCGTTGAACCCGGACAGGGGGAAAAAGGGTTCGCCCAAGAGACCCAGTACTTC
>TRBD1|TRBV29-1|TRBJ1-4
CSVGQGGEKLFF
TGCAGCGTTGGACAGGGAGGTGAAAAACTGTTTTTT
>TRBD1|TRBV4-3|TRBJ1-1
CASSPTRQGRDTEAFF
TGCGCCAGCAGCCCGACGAGACAGGGGAGGGACACTGAAGCTTTCTTT
>TRBD1|TRBV10-3|TRBJ2-5
CAISERQGEETQYF
TGTGCCATCAGTGAGAGACAGGGAGAAGAGACCCAGTACTTC
>.|TRBV5-1|TRBJ1-1
CASSLDIRNTEAFF
TGCGCCAGCAGCTTGGACATACGGAACACTGAAGCTTTCTTT
>.|TRBV28|TRBJ1-2
CASTKHYTMETANYGYTF
TGTGCCAGCACAAAACACTACACCATGGAGACAGCTAACTATGGCTACACCTTC
>.|TRBV6-1|TRBJ1-1
CASSIQIAGGTEAFF
TGTGCCAGCAGTATACAAATAGCTGGGGGGACTGAAGCTTTCTTT
>TRBD1|TRBV19|TRBJ1-1
CASSPGPGQGIRNTEAFF
TGTGCCAGTAGTCCAGGCCCCGGACAGGGGATTCGGAACACTGAAGCTTTCTTT
>TRBD2|TRBV6-5|TRBJ2-1
CASKSGADYNEQFF
TGTGCCAGCAAAAGCGGGGCAGATTACAATGAGCAGTTCTTC
>TRBD1|TRBV7-9|TRBJ1-2
CASSFTGGVGYTF
TGTGCCAGCAGCTTCACAGGGGGCGTTGGCTACACCTTC